A few counts support the clone carrying this TCR beta chain. Its antigen is still unknown. Cyclophosphamide on days +3 and +4 followed busulfan-fludarabine conditioning and a marrow graft. Germline loops: CDR1 MNHEY, CDR2 SMNVEV (reference sequence). The CDR3 loop spans 15 amino acids. V shed 2 bases and J shed 4 bases, with 14 bases lying between them. The assay was immunoSEQ multiplex PCR, and TCRdb's table has in-frame clones only and misses some. The sample was found to contain thousands of clones, and every one recurs. This specimen comes from a study of T cells after posttransplantation cyclophosphamide. General study points: TRB clonality was highly associated with recipient CMV seropositivity and reactivation. Later blood repertoires were often dominated by clones from the donor CD8+ memory compartment.

The material sequenced was PBMCs, taken after allogeneic stem cell transplant with posttransplant cyclophosphamide. This rearrangement joins TRBV27 to TRBJ1-2; D is uncertain. The sequence came from a male patient in his fifties who received an allogeneic stem cell transplant from an unrelated donor, was CMV-positive, and had acute GVHD only. A subset of T cells may come from the graft donor. CDR3: CASSLRREASYGYTF. CDR3 DNA: TGTGCCAGCAGTTTACGGCGTGAGGCATCCTATGGCTACACCTTC.